This entry lists 30 T cell receptor beta chains sequenced from one sample in a study of T cell clonality in common variable immunodeficiency. Regarding the study as a whole: Common variable immunodeficiency TCR beta sequences reportedly had fewer deletions and N-nucleotide insertions.

Antigens for these TCRs are unknown. Measured with immunoSEQ multiplex PCR; TCRdb has only the in-frame clones, and not every one. The sample is made up of roughly 17,000 clones, none counted only once. Sequencing input: peripheral blood mononuclear cells. The receptor source for this set is a human donor with common variable immunodeficiency.

The sample holds a few counts of this clone. With the read ending 3 residues before the CDR3 end, the germline J gene is used to fill in that end. This rearrangement joins TRBV7-2 to TRBJ1-2, with a weak D call TRBD1 (6 bases). Germline V gives CDR1 SGHTA, CDR2 FQGNSA. V lost 4 bases and J lost 4, with 10 bases in between. The CDR3 has 13 amino acids. CDR3 bases read: TGTGCCAGCAGCTACAGGGACGCCTATGGC. Translation gives CASSYRDAYG. The complete CDR3 protein is CASSYRDAYGYTF.

With respect to this clone: The CDR3 is cut off 3 residues early in the read; its end comes from the germline J gene. The J gene is TRBJ1-5, the V gene TRBV6-1, with unresolved D. V lost 1 base to trimming and J lost 4 bases, with 11 bases between them. The CDR3 runs to 15 residues. CDR1 and CDR2 from the germline V gene are MNHNS and SASEGT. CDR3 sequence reads: CASSEGRQRNQPQHF. Partial CDR3 DNA: TGTGCCAGCAGTGAAGGGCGGCAGCGAAATCAGCCC.

Ten or more counts support this clone. The sequenced fragment ends 3 residues before the CDR3 boundary, so the rest is inferred from the germline J gene. The genes are TRBV14 and TRBJ2-3, with 8 bases aligning to TRBD2. Per germline, CDR1 SGHDN and CDR2 FVKESK. V lost 6 bases, J lost 1 base, and 6 bases stayed unmatched. The CDR3 is made up of 15 amino acids. The sequenced CDR3 bases are TGTGCCAGCAGGGCCTATAGCGGGGGCACAGATACG. Protein: CASRAYSGGTDT. The whole CDR3 sequence reads CASRAYSGGTDTQYF.

The sample holds a few counts of this clone. The CDR3 end lies 3 residues beyond the end of the read and is filled in from the germline J gene. The rearrangement links TRBV5-1 to TRBJ2-1, with TRBD1 matching over 9 bases. Germline values: CDR1 SGHRS, CDR2 YFSETQ. V lost 1 base to trimming and J lost 7 bases; unmatched junction nucleotides: 9. CDR3 size: 16 residues. The CDR3 here is CASSLSPGQGTNEQFF. CDR3 DNA (partial): TGCGCCAGCAGCTTGTCTCCGGGACAGGGAACGAATGAG.

This clone ranks as medium-sized. The read gets to within 3 residues of the CDR3 end, and the germline J gene fills in the rest. The chain recombines TRBV29-1 with TRBJ1-1, with D perhaps TRBD1 (5 bases). Trimming shortened V by 5 bases and J by 6 bases, and 13 bases separated the two germline ends. The CDR3 totals 12 residues. Germline CDR1 and CDR2: SQVTM and ANQGSEA. The CDR3 region is CSVRGERAEAFF. CDR3 bases read: TGCAGCGTTAGGGGAGAGAGGGCTGAA.

In the case of this clone: The CDR3 is cut off 3 residues early in the read; its end comes from the germline J gene. The chain joins TRBV19 to TRBJ1-3; 8 bases fit TRBD1. Germline CDR1 reads LNHDA; CDR2 reads SQIVND (reference sequence). V was clipped by 11 bases and J by 4 bases; unmatched bases: 10. The CDR3 runs 14 residues. The sequenced part of the CDR3 DNA is TGTGCCTCTACGGACAGGGCAGCAGGAAACACC. Amino acid sequence: CASTDRAAGNT. The entire CDR3 sequence reads CASTDRAAGNTIYF. Looking up the rest from reference TRBV19 and TRBJ1-3 gives the full variable domain: DGGITQSPKYLFRKEGQNVTLSCEQNLNHDAMYWYRQDPGQGLRLIYYSQIVNDFQKGDIAEGYSVSREKKESFPLTVTSAQKNPTAFYLCASTDRAAGNTIYFGEGSWLTVV.

At least ten counts were recorded for this clone. Coverage ceases 3 residues before the CDR3 finishes, and the germline J gene fills in the end. This sequence joins TRBV7-2 and TRBJ1-3; TRBD1 agrees at 7 bases. The germline V gene encodes CDR1 SGHTA and CDR2 FQGNSA. The trim removed 2 bases at V and 0 bases at J, leaving 1 base unmatched. The CDR3 contains 15 residues. This chain's CDR3 is CASSLRTGSGNTIYF. CDR3 DNA (partial): TGTGCCAGCAGCTTACGGACAGGCTCTGGAAACACC.

This clone was picked up a small number of times. The read finishes 3 residues shy of the CDR3 end, and the germline J gene is used to complete it. V gene TRBV19 combines with J gene TRBJ1-1, with D tentatively TRBD1 (6 bases). Trimming left V 6 bases short and J 1 base short, with 9 bases between. The V gene's germline CDR1 is LNHDA and CDR2 SQIVND (reference sequence). The CDR3 is 13 residues long. The covered CDR3 bases are TGTGCCAGTAGCCGGACAGAGAACACTGAA. It is translated as CASSRTENTE. The whole CDR3 protein is CASSRTENTEAFF.

Details on this clone: The read falls 3 residues short of the CDR3 end, and the missing part is taken from the germline J gene. This sequence joins TRBV11-2 and TRBJ1-4; D not resolved. Germline assignment: CDR1 SGHAT and CDR2 FQNNGV. The V end was cut by 5 bases, the J end by 0 bases, with 10 bases between. The CDR3 is 15 residues long. The CDR3 bases that were read are TGTGCCAGCAGCCGCGGGTTTGCAACTAATGAAAAA. Encoded protein: CASSRGFATNEK. The entire CDR3 reads CASSRGFATNEKLFF.

This clone has a handful of counts. The CDR3 end is not reached by the read, which stops 3 residues before it; the germline J gene fills it in. Different DNA sequences within this sample yield the same CDR3. The V gene is TRBV19, the J gene TRBJ1-5; 7 bases map to TRBD1. The CDR3 is 16 amino acids. Germline V gene sequence: CDR1 LNHDA, CDR2 SQIVND (reference sequence). V lost 1 base and J lost 2; bases outside the gene matches: 5. CDR3 DNA, as far as it was read: TGTGCCAGTAGTATAGCCCCCAGGGGGGGCAATCAGCCC. Translated: CASSIAPRGGNQP. The whole CDR3 protein reads CASSIAPRGGNQPQHF.

This clone was observed at least ten times. The read comes to an end 3 residues before the CDR3 does, leaving the germline J gene to fill in the end. This chain joins TRBV29-1 and TRBJ1-2; 7 bases line up with TRBD1. V lost 0 bases and J lost 7; bases outside the gene matches: 14. The germline V gene encodes CDR1 SQVTM and CDR2 ANQGSEA. The CDR3 is 16 residues long. CDR3 bases read: TGCAGCGTTGAAGATCGGGTTGGCAGGGGGGCCTCTGGC. This encodes CSVEDRVGRGASG. The whole CDR3 sequence reads CSVEDRVGRGASGYTF. Variable domain in full (rest from reference TRBV29-1 and TRBJ1-2): SAVISQKPSRDICQRGTSLTIQCQVDSQVTMMFWYRQQPGQSLTLIATANQGSEATYESGFVIDKFPISRPNLTFSTLTVSNMSPEDSSIYLCSVEDRVGRGASGYTFGSGTRLTVV.

Regarding this clone: The read comes to an end 3 residues before the CDR3 does, leaving the germline J gene to fill in the end. The J gene is TRBJ1-4, the V gene TRBV18, with TRBD1 as a possible D gene (6 bases). The CDR3 consists of 15 residues. V dropped 5 bases and J dropped 6 bases, with 16 bases sitting between them. CDR1 and CDR2 from the germline V gene are KGHSH and LQKENI. CDR3 loop: CASSTDRDTYEKLFF. The sequenced part of the CDR3 DNA is TGTGCCAGCTCAACCGACCGGGACACGTATGAAAAA.

This clone showed up many times. The read finishes 3 residues shy of the CDR3 end, and the germline J gene is used to complete it. The V call is TRBV2, the J call TRBJ2-2, with D possibly being TRBD1 (5 bases). With 8 bases removed from V and 7 bases from J, the gap between germline ends came to 11 bases. CDR3 length: 12 residues. Germline CDR1 is SNHLY and CDR2 is FYNNEI. The part of the CDR3 DNA that was read is TGTGCCAGCTCAGGGTTAGGCGGGGAG. Its protein is CASSGLGGE. The entire CDR3 protein reads CASSGLGGELFF.

This clone turned up a few times. The CDR3 is cut off 3 residues early in the read; its end comes from the germline J gene. The chain uses TRBV19 and TRBJ2-3, with D possibly being TRBD2 (6 bases). The V end lost 7 bases, the J end lost 2 bases, and 16 bases lay between the germline ends. Looked up from germline, CDR1 is LNHDA and CDR2 is SQIVND (reference sequence). CDR3 size: 15 residues. Partial CDR3 DNA: TGTGCCAGTAACCAAGCGGGCGTTGACACAGATACG. Translation: CASNQAGVDTDT. The full CDR3 is CASNQAGVDTDTQYF.

This clone occurred a few times. The DNA ends 3 residues before the CDR3 does, and the rest of the CDR3 is filled in from the germline J gene. The chain employs TRBV19 and TRBJ2-3; TRBD2 matches at 9 bases. Unmatched junction bases numbered 10, after V lost 6 bases and J lost 6 bases. The CDR3 is made up of 15 amino acids. Germline V gene data show CDR1 as LNHDA and CDR2 as SQIVND (reference sequence). CDR3 loop: CASRIISGGGDTQYF. The sequenced CDR3 bases are TGTGCCAGTAGGATTATTAGCGGGGGTGGCGATACG. Full variable domain (missing parts from reference TRBV19 and TRBJ2-3): DGGITQSPKYLFRKEGQNVTLSCEQNLNHDAMYWYRQDPGQGLRLIYYSQIVNDFQKGDIAEGYSVSREKKESFPLTVTSAQKNPTAFYLCASRIISGGGDTQYFGPGTRLTVL.

A word on this clone: Read sequence stops 3 residues before the CDR3 end, and the germline J gene provides the missing end. The chain carries TRBV6-1 and TRBJ1-1; TRBD1 might be the D (5 bases). Trimming cost V 4 bases and J 6 bases, with 18 bases left between them. The CDR3 runs to 15 residues. Per germline, CDR1 MNHNS and CDR2 SASEGT. CDR3 loop: CASSVVTTGIAEAFF. The CDR3 bases that were read are TGTGCCAGCAGTGTTGTGACAACAGGAATAGCTGAA.

This clone was found a few times. The DNA ends 3 residues before the CDR3 does, and the rest of the CDR3 is filled in from the germline J gene. This chain links TRBV5-1 with TRBJ1-4; the match to TRBD1 covers 8 bases. Per germline, CDR1 SGHRS and CDR2 YFSETQ. V shed 2 bases and J 6 bases; nucleotides not matched to a gene: 3. This CDR3 has 14 amino acids. CDR3 DNA, as far as it was read: TGCGCCAGCAGCTTCAGGGGGCCGGATGAAAAA. Protein product: CASSFRGPDEK. The complete CDR3 reads CASSFRGPDEKLFF. The complete variable domain, with remaining parts taken from reference TRBV5-1 and TRBJ1-4, reads KAGVTQTPRYLIKTRGQQVTLSCSPISGHRSVSWYQQTPGQGLQFLFEYFSETQRNKGNFPGRFSGRQFSNSRSEMNVSTLELGDSALYLCASSFRGPDEKLFFGSGTQLSVL.

This clone occurred many times. The read gets to within 3 residues of the CDR3 end, and the germline J gene fills in the rest. V and J are TRBV6-4 and TRBJ2-1; 11 nucleotides align to TRBD2. This CDR3 spans 14 amino acids. The germline V gene has CDR1 MRHNA and CDR2 SNTAGT. The V gene end was trimmed by 6 bases and the J gene end by 4 bases; junction bases not matched to a gene: 2. The covered CDR3 bases are TGTGCCAGCAGAAGACTAGCGGGGTACAATGAG. Its translation: CASRRLAGYNE. Given in full, the CDR3 is CASRRLAGYNEQFF.

Incomplete CDR3 DNA: TGTGCCAGCTCCGGACAGGGCGCCTACGAG. Residues: CASSGQGAYE. The complete CDR3 protein is CASSGQGAYEQYF. The chain carries TRBV18 and TRBJ2-7, with 8 bases lining up with TRBD1. The read terminates 3 residues before the CDR3 end, so the remaining end is supplied by the germline J gene. Germline loops: CDR1 KGHSH, CDR2 LQKENI. This CDR3 contains 13 residues. V lost 6 bases and J lost 2; bases outside the gene matches: 3.

In its sample, this clone ranks as medium-sized. The read falls 3 residues short of the CDR3 end, and the missing part is taken from the germline J gene. V is TRBV2 and J is TRBJ2-6, with D tentatively TRBD1 (6 bases). This CDR3 has 17 amino acids. Trimming pared 7 bases from V and 0 bases from J, leaving 16 bases between. Germline V lookup: CDR1 SNHLY, CDR2 FYNNEI. The sequenced part of the CDR3 DNA is TGTGCCAGCACTAGACAGGAAACGAACTCTGGGGCCAACGTC. This codes for CASTRQETNSGANV. In full, the CDR3 reads CASTRQETNSGANVLTF.

This clone has a handful of counts. CDR3 amino acids: CASSPRTMDRRNTEAFF. The CDR3 bases that were read are TGTGCCAGCTCACCACGCACCATGGACAGGCGTAACACTGAA. V usage is TRBV18 and J usage is TRBJ1-1; 7 bases match TRBD1. With the read ending 3 residues before the CDR3 end, the germline J gene is used to fill in that end. The CDR3 extends over 17 amino acids. Germline CDR1 reads KGHSH; CDR2 reads LQKENI. Germline trimming cut 1 base from V and 2 bases from J; bases unmatched to any gene: 10. Together with reference TRBV18 and TRBJ1-1, the CDR3 gives the full variable domain: NAGVMQNPRHLVRRRGQEARLRCSPMKGHSHVYWYRQLPEEGLKFMVYLQKENIIDESGMPKERFSAEFPKEGPSILRIQQVVRGDSAAYFCASSPRTMDRRNTEAFFGQGTRLTVV.

This clone was detected a few times. The CDR3 extends 3 residues past the end of the read, so its final part is completed from the germline J gene. The V gene is TRBV7-2, the J gene TRBJ2-7, with TRBD2 matching over 8 bases. The CDR3 loop spans 15 amino acids. The J segment lost 1 base and the V segment lost 5 bases, leaving 7 bases of the junction unmatched. From germline, CDR1 is SGHTA and CDR2 FQGNSA. CDR3 DNA, as far as it was read: TGTGCCAGCAGCACAGGACTAGCCTATTCCTACGAG. It codes for CASSTGLAYSYE. The CDR3 in its entirety is CASSTGLAYSYEQYF.

This clone occurred a few times. Sequencing ends 3 residues short of the CDR3 end; the germline J gene provides the rest. The chain recombines TRBV19 with TRBJ2-3, with 16 bases fitting TRBD2. After removal of 4 bases from V and 1 base from J, the junction contained 2 bases not matched to a gene. The CDR3 is 17 amino acids. From germline, CDR1 is LNHDA and CDR2 SQIVND (reference sequence). The part of the CDR3 DNA that was read is TGTGCCAGTAGTACCGGGACTAGCGGGGGGGGCACAGATACG. Residues: CASSTGTSGGGTDT. The full CDR3 reads CASSTGTSGGGTDTQYF.

Remarks on this clone: The sequence runs out 3 residues before the end of the CDR3; the remainder is reconstructed from the germline J gene. V is TRBV19 and J is TRBJ2-5; 10 nucleotides line up with TRBD1. CDR1 is LNHDA and CDR2 is SQIVND in the germline V gene (reference sequence). This CDR3 comprises 16 residues. J lost 2 bases, V lost 3 bases, and 6 bases had no gene match. The CDR3 is CASSIGTGAYQETQYF. The sequenced part of the CDR3 DNA is TGTGCCAGTAGTATTGGGACAGGGGCTTATCAAGAGACC.

About this clone: The CDR3 extends 3 residues past the end of the read, so its final part is completed from the germline J gene. This rearrangement joins TRBV6-2 or TRBV6-3 to TRBJ2-2; tentatively, D is TRBD2 (7 bases). The germline V and J ends were trimmed by 6 bases and 3 bases, with 17 bases remaining between them. The CDR3 extends over 16 amino acids. Per the germline V gene, CDR1 is MNHEY and CDR2 is SVGEGT. CDR3 bases read: TGTGCCAGCAGCCCGGTAGGGGGGGACTACACCGGGGAG. Translated, it gives CASSPVGGDYTGE. The entire CDR3 reads CASSPVGGDYTGELFF.

A remark on this clone: The read ends 3 residues shy of where the CDR3 ends; the end is completed using the germline J gene. This chain connects TRBV2 to TRBJ2-7; 7 nucleotides agree with TRBD1. This CDR3 is built from 14 residues. After removal of 10 bases from V and 2 bases from J, the junction contained 11 bases not matched to a gene. Looked up from germline, CDR1 is SNHLY and CDR2 is FYNNEI. The CDR3 region is CAIHPDRVTYEQYF. CDR3 bases read: TGTGCCATTCACCCAGACAGGGTAACCTACGAG.

This clone was picked up many times. The CDR3 is CASSLGQNTGELFF. The DNA read from the CDR3 is TGTGCCAGCAGCTTGGGACAGAACACCGGGGAG. The rearrangement links TRBV5-4 to TRBJ2-2; no definite D call. The sequenced fragment ends 3 residues before the CDR3 boundary, so the rest is inferred from the germline J gene. The CDR3 length is 14 residues. Germline lookup yields CDR1 SGHNT and CDR2 YYREEE (reference sequence). V was shortened by 0 bases and J by 1 base, with 4 bases between the two germline ends.

This clone was recorded a few times. Incomplete CDR3 DNA: TGTGCCAGCAGTCTCCTCGGACAGCGAGTCACCGGGGAG. It is translated as CASSLLGQRVTGE. The CDR3 reads in full as CASSLLGQRVTGELFF. The chain carries TRBV6-2 or TRBV6-3 and TRBJ2-2, with D perhaps TRBD1 (6 bases). Sequencing ends 3 residues short of the CDR3 end; the germline J gene provides the rest. The V end lost 5 bases, the J end lost 4 bases, and 17 bases lay between the germline ends. The CDR3 is 16 amino acids. Germline V gene lookup returns CDR1 MNHEY and CDR2 SVGEGT.

The sequenced CDR3 bases are TGTGCCAGCAGCCTCAACAGGGATTACGAG. Protein sequence: CASSLNRDYE. Given in full, the CDR3 is CASSLNRDYEQYF. The chain links TRBV7-9 to TRBJ2-7; D is perhaps TRBD1 (6 bases). From the germline J gene comes the end of the CDR3, since the read stops 3 residues before it. The CDR3 spans 13 residues. Trimming took off 5 bases at V and 4 bases at J, with 12 bases between the two ends. Germline CDR1 SEHNR, CDR2 FQNEAQ (reference sequence).

There are many counts of this clone. The read ends 3 residues shy of where the CDR3 ends; the end is completed using the germline J gene. The V and J genes are TRBV19 and TRBJ2-1, with a weak D call TRBD1 (5 bases). The length of the CDR3 is 16 residues. The V gene's germline CDR1 is LNHDA and CDR2 SQIVND (reference sequence). V was trimmed by 4 bases and J by 8 bases, leaving 21 bases between them. The CDR3 DNA, read in part, is TGTGCCAGTAGTACCTTGAAGGGGCAGGATTTCTATGAG. This gives the protein CASSTLKGQDFYE. The CDR3, in full, reads CASSTLKGQDFYEQFF.